Presented here are 3 T cell receptor beta chains from one specimen sequenced in a study of beta chain features in type 1 diabetes. Regarding the study as a whole: There was a moderate but significant shortening of TCRB CDR3s in all four CD4+ subsets of Type 1 diabetes patients.

Their target antigens are unknown. The sequenced template was cDNA made from the entire isolated RNA. Profiled with immunoSEQ multiplex PCR; TCRdb holds only in-frame clones, not every one. Found here are nearly 350,000 clones, over 7% of them singletons; the top ten hold about 1%. Source material: central memory CD4+ T cells from blood. The receptors come from a man aged 25-45 years with type 1 diabetes.

This clone was observed a handful of times. The V gene is TRBV7-2, the J gene TRBJ1-2; D is perhaps TRBD1 (5 bases). V lost 1 base to trimming and J lost 1 base, with 10 bases between them. CDR1 is SGHTA, CDR2 FQGNSA, per germline. The CDR3 spans 15 residues. CDR3 DNA sequence: TGTGCCAGCAGCTTAGATCCAGGGATTAACTATGGCTACACCTTC. This encodes CASSLDPGINYGYTF. Full variable domain (missing parts from reference TRBV7-2 and TRBJ1-2): GAGVSQSPSNKVTEKGKDVELRCDPISGHTALYWYRQSLGQGLEFLIYFQGNSAPDKSGLPSDRFSAERTGGSVSTLTIQRTQQEDSAVYLCASSLDPGINYGYTFGSGTRLTVV.

At least ten counts were recorded for this clone. V is TRBV7-2 and J is TRBJ2-1; the match to TRBD2 covers 7 bases. The germline gives CDR1 SGHTA, CDR2 FQGNSA. V dropped 3 bases and J dropped 2; count of bases not matched to a gene: 10. The CDR3 consists of 17 residues. The DNA of the CDR3 is TGTGCCAGCAGCTTGGAAGGGACTATTGGGGCCTACAATGAGCAGTTCTTC. Its translation: CASSLEGTIGAYNEQFF.

A few counts support this clone. V gene TRBV28 combines with J gene TRBJ1-6; no definite D call. CDR3 length: 13 residues. CDR1 MDHEN and CDR2 SYDVKM come from the germline V gene. Trimming cost V 5 bases and J 8 bases, with 10 bases left between them. CDR3: CASSAPGYSPLHF. The CDR3 coding sequence is TGTGCCAGCAGTGCCCCGGGGTATTCACCCCTCCACTTT.